Sequencing of this T cell receptor beta chain was carried out in a study of patients and donors after allogeneic stem cell transplantation. This CDR3 is built from 13 residues. V dropped 6 bases and J dropped 0 bases, with 6 bases sitting between them. CDR1 SNHLY and CDR2 FYNNEI come from the germline V gene. MiXCR, applied by TCRdb to the RT-PCR reads, yields one record per CDR3 protein. The sample contains about 110,000 distinct CDR3 sequences, 35% of which appear only once. Ten or more counts support this clonotype. This receptor was obtained from a human donor who was either an allogeneic HSCT recipient or a stem cell or donor lymphocyte infusion donor (not recorded which). It is not recorded whose cells these are; they may come from a transplant donor. The chain couples TRBV2 to TRBJ1-5; tentative D call: TRBD1 (5 bases). The specimen sequenced was blood, either unsorted or a sorted T cell fraction (not recorded which). In DNA form, the CDR3 reads TGTGCCAGCAGCAGGGATAGCAATCAGCCCCAGCATTTT. It specifies CASSRDSNQPQHF.